This T cell receptor (beta chain) originates from a study of early stage breast cancer tumors. The germline V gene has CDR1 SGHTA and CDR2 FQGNSA. Trimming took off 5 bases at V and 2 bases at J, with 15 bases between the two ends. There are 16 residues in the CDR3. The assay was immunoSEQ multiplex PCR, and TCRdb's table has in-frame clones only and misses some. The repertoire includes 20,000 or so clones, about 76% of them detected once, and around 30% sits in the top ten. Sequenced: blood. This sequence was found in a person between 60 and 69 years old with breast cancer. The rearrangement links TRBV7-2 to TRBJ2-2; D possibly corresponds to TRBD2 (5 bases). In DNA form, the CDR3 reads TGTGCCAGCAGCCCCCTTGAGAGGACTAACACCGGGGAGCTGTTTTTT. The encoded protein is CASSPLERTNTGELFF.